This TCR beta chain was sequenced in a study of identical twins. The table lists this clonotype with a few counts. Antigen unknown. Whole-study results and caveats: Invariant MAIT and iNKT cells may have partly biased zero-insertion analyses.

TCRdb re-called the 5' RACE reads through MiXCR, storing one row per CDR3 protein. The sample lists about 470,000 distinct CDR3 sequences; about 24% were seen once. These same data were also listed under a study on T cells expressing NK-cell markers.

The material sequenced was CD4+ T cells sorted from blood. The receptor comes from a woman aged 18-35 years in good health.

This CDR3 reads CASSLDATGGGELFF. For the CDR3, the DNA is TGCGCCAGCAGCTTGGATGCTACCGGGGGCGGGGAGCTGTTTTTT. This chain connects TRBV5-1 to TRBJ2-2; possibly TRBD2 for D (6 bases). This CDR3 has 15 residues. From germline, CDR1 is SGHRS and CDR2 YFSETQ. V shed 0 bases and J shed 7 bases, with 13 bases lying between them.